Listed here are 14 T cell receptor beta chains from one sample, sequenced in a study of blood T cell repertoires in COVID-19 (dated by TCRdb to about 2020). Library construction relied on the immunoSEQ multiplex PCR assay. Here the immuneACCESS table is served through TCRdb, limited to in-frame sequences with V and J called. Missing clones are a known gap in these copies; in checked studies unresolved V genes cover under half, and the rest lacks a known reason. The sample table shows hundreds of thousands of clones, and 75% to 90% are seen once. The ten largest clones add up to less than 15% of the sample. Source material: peripheral blood. The source of these receptors is a woman between 65 and 79 years old with COVID-19, enrolled during active disease.

This clone was seen a handful of times. DNA of the CDR3: TGTGCCACCTCCGACAGGGTCGCCTATAATTCACCCCTCCACTTT. Translating it yields CATSDRVAYNSPLHF. The V gene is TRBV19, the J gene TRBJ1-6, with 7 bases identical to TRBD1. V trimming: 10 bases; J trimming: 2 bases; junction bases outside the gene matches: 8. The CDR3 sequence is 15 residues long. CDR1 is LNHDA, CDR2 SQIVND, per germline (reference sequence).

The V call is TRBV30, the J call TRBJ1-6, with 7 bases that match TRBD1. Germline V gene data show CDR1 as GTSNPN and CDR2 as SVGIG (reference sequence). With V trimmed by 2 bases and J by 10 bases, 11 bases remained unmatched. The CDR3 length is 15 residues. This chain's CDR3 is CAWSSTGERGSPLHF. CDR3 bases: TGTGCCTGGAGTTCCACAGGGGAACGCGGGTCACCCCTCCACTTT.

This clone turned up a few times. The chain combines TRBV27 with TRBJ2-7, with 10 bases that match TRBD1. The V segment lost 2 bases and the J segment 3 bases; nucleotides outside the gene matches: 4. Germline V CDR1 and CDR2: MNHEY, SMNVEV (reference sequence). CDR3 length equals 15 residues. In DNA form, the CDR3 reads TGTGCCAGCAGTTTAGCGGGACAGGGGTTCTACGAGCAGTACTTC. This encodes CASSLAGQGFYEQYF.

This clone was observed once. The CDR3 is CASSYGRGGLNEQFF. CDR3 coding DNA: TGTGCCAGCAGTTATGGGCGGGGGGGCCTTAATGAGCAGTTCTTC. V is TRBV6-2 or TRBV6-3 and J is TRBJ2-1, with 9 bases fitting TRBD2. Germline values: CDR1 MNHEY, CDR2 SVGEGT. The CDR3 runs 15 residues. V shed 3 bases, J shed 7 bases, and the junction held 7 bases outside the gene matches.

The J gene is TRBJ2-3, the V gene TRBV28; D is perhaps TRBD2 (6 bases). This CDR3 has 16 residues. Trimming took off 5 bases at V and 4 bases at J, with 19 bases between the two ends. CDR1 is MDHEN, CDR2 SYDVKM, per germline. CDR3 nucleotides: TGTGCCAGCAGTCCTTTACTGCGGGGTTGGGCAGATACGCAGTATTTT. It codes for CASSPLLRGWADTQYF.

The rearrangement uses TRBV7-9 and TRBJ2-6; D unclear. The V gene's germline CDR1 is SEHNR and CDR2 FQNEAQ (reference sequence). V dropped 1 base and J dropped 5 bases, with 15 bases sitting between them. This CDR3 contains 17 residues. The CDR3 DNA reads as TGTGCCAGCAGCTTAGTGGCAGGTCTCCTCCGGGCCAACGTCCTGACTTTC. Its protein product is CASSLVAGLLRANVLTF.

The CDR3 DNA is TGTGCCAGTAGTTTGAGACTAGGCAGCAATGAGCAGTTCTTC. This codes for CASSLRLGSNEQFF. The chain uses TRBV19 and TRBJ2-1, with a weak D call TRBD2 (6 bases). This CDR3 is built from 14 residues. Germline V gene sequence: CDR1 LNHDA, CDR2 SQIVND (reference sequence). Trimming removed 5 bases at V and 6 bases at J, with 14 bases between.

In this sample, this clone turned up many times. CDR3 amino acids: CAIRMGLAGDGEQFF. The DNA of the CDR3 is TGTGCCATCAGGATGGGACTAGCGGGGGATGGTGAGCAGTTCTTC. This chain uses TRBV10-3 with TRBJ2-1, with 14 bases aligning to TRBD2. Trimming removed 6 bases from V and 9 bases from J; junction bases left unmatched: 7. The CDR3 is made up of 15 amino acids. In germline, CDR1 is ENHRY, CDR2 SYGVKD.

The V gene is TRBV7-8, the J gene TRBJ2-5; D is perhaps TRBD1 (7 bases). CDR1 is SGHVS, CDR2 FQNEAQ, per germline. This CDR3 has 13 amino acids. Trimming pared 5 bases from V and 5 bases from J, leaving 12 bases between. CDR3 sequence (DNA): TGTGCCAGCAGCCTACAGGGGAGGGAGACCCAGTACTTC. Amino acid sequence: CASSLQGRETQYF.

The chain is built from TRBV6-2 or TRBV6-3 and TRBJ1-1, with a tentative D call TRBD1 (6 bases). CDR1 is MNHEY and CDR2 is SVGEGT in the germline V gene. There are 17 residues in the CDR3. Trimming shortened V by 3 bases and J by 5 bases, and 22 bases separated the two germline ends. In DNA form, the CDR3 reads TGTGCCAGCAGTTATCTGAGTATTCGGGGGGCAAGGACTGAAGCTTTCTTT. Its translation is CASSYLSIRGARTEAFF.

The chain recombines TRBV2 with TRBJ1-1; a possible D gene is TRBD1 (6 bases). This CDR3 is built from 14 residues. Trimming took off 3 bases at V and 4 bases at J, with 12 bases between the two ends. The germline V gene encodes CDR1 SNHLY and CDR2 FYNNEI. The CDR3 nucleotides are TGTGCCAGCAGTGATAGCGGGGGGCTCACTGAAGCTTTCTTT. This codes for CASSDSGGLTEAFF.

The V and J genes are TRBV29-1 and TRBJ2-7; D is ambiguous. In germline, CDR1 is SQVTM, CDR2 ANQGSEA. V was pared by 5 bases and J by 5 bases, with 10 bases between. CDR3 length: 11 amino acids. The CDR3 loop reads CSVTVSHEQYF. The CDR3 DNA follows: TGCAGCGTTACGGTAAGCCACGAGCAGTACTTC.

This chain links TRBV9 with TRBJ2-6, with D unclear. Trimming stripped 1 base from V and 0 bases from J, with 8 bases between. There are 16 residues in the CDR3. Germline V gene lookup returns CDR1 SGDLS and CDR2 YYNGEE. The CDR3 DNA reads as TGTGCCAGCAGCGTATCGCCCAGCTCTGGGGCCAACGTCCTGACTTTC. Protein product: CASSVSPSSGANVLTF.

J is TRBJ2-7 and V is TRBV24-1, with D possibly TRBD2 on 5 matching bases. The V end was cut by 4 bases, the J end by 3 bases, with 12 bases between. The CDR3 length is 14 residues. Looked up from germline, CDR1 is KGHDR and CDR2 is SFDVKD. CDR3 DNA sequence: TGTGCCACCAGTGACCGAGGGCGCTTCTACGAGCAGTACTTC. It codes for CATSDRGRFYEQYF.